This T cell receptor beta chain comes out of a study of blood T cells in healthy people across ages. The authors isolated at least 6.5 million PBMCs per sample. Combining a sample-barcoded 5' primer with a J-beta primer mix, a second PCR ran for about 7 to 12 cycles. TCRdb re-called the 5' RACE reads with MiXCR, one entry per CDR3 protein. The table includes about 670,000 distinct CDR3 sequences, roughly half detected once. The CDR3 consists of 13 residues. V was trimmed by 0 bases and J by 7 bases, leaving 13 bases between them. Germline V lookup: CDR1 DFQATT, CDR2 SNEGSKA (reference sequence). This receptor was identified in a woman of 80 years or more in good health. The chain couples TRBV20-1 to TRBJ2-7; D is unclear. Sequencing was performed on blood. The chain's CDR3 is CSARELVVHEQYF. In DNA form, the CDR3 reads TGCAGTGCTAGAGAGCTTGTGGTCCATGAGCAGTACTTC.